These 14 T cell receptor beta chains originate from one sample sequenced in a study of T cell repertoires in ileal Crohn's disease. As to time point: proximal margin of the surgical specimen (macroscopically non-inflamed). Profiled with immunoSEQ multiplex PCR; TCRdb holds only in-frame clones, not every one. This sample carries roughly 6,800 clones, about three quarters of them seen once, and the ten largest clones take approximately 39%. Sequencing was carried out using ileal tissue. The origin of the receptors is an adult with Crohn's disease.

The count of this clone is one. CDR3: CASTQGQSRAGELFF. The CDR3 DNA reads TGTGCCAGCACCCAGGGACAGAGCCGTGCCGGGGAGCTGTTTTTT. V is TRBV27 and J is TRBJ2-2; 7 nucleotides line up with TRBD1. After removal of 7 bases from V and 6 bases from J, the junction contained 11 bases not matched to a gene. Germline assignment: CDR1 MNHEY and CDR2 SMNVEV (reference sequence). The CDR3 has 15 amino acids.

The CDR3 DNA reads TGTGCCAGCAGCCTCCGGGCCAGGACTAGCTCCTACAATGAGCAGTTCTTC. Its protein is CASSLRARTSSYNEQFF. V gene TRBV7-2 combines with J gene TRBJ2-1, with 7 bases lining up with TRBD2. Germline assignment: CDR1 SGHTA and CDR2 FQGNSA. This CDR3 has 17 residues. After removal of 5 bases from V and 0 bases from J, the junction contained 10 bases not matched to a gene.

This clone has more than one count but fewer than ten. This rearrangement joins TRBV28 to TRBJ1-5, with 8 bases fitting TRBD1. V was clipped by 3 bases and J by 2 bases; unmatched bases: 12. The V gene's germline CDR1 is MDHEN and CDR2 SYDVKM. The CDR3 covers 18 residues. The CDR3 loop is CASSFPTGRGLRNQPQHF. The DNA of the CDR3 is TGTGCCAGCAGTTTCCCCACCGGCAGGGGGCTACGCAATCAGCCCCAGCATTTT.

This clone was seen more than once but under ten times. This CDR3 reads CASSERAGNTGELFF. The CDR3, as DNA: TGCGCCAGCAGTGAGAGGGCGGGGAACACCGGGGAGCTGTTTTTT. The V and J genes are TRBV10-1 and TRBJ2-2; tentatively, D is TRBD2 (5 bases). V shed 2 bases and J shed 1 base, with 8 bases lying between them. The germline V gene encodes CDR1 WNHNN and CDR2 SYGVQD (reference sequence). The CDR3 runs 15 residues.

V gene TRBV7-2 combines with J gene TRBJ1-4; 8 bases line up with TRBD1. Trimming removed 1 base from V and 8 bases from J; junction bases left unmatched: 3. In germline, CDR1 is SGHTA, CDR2 FQGNSA. The CDR3 loop spans 14 amino acids. CDR3 coding DNA: TGTGCCAGCAGCTTAGGGACAGGGAGGGAAAAACTGTTTTTT. This sequence encodes CASSLGTGREKLFF.

The chain is built from TRBV5-5 and TRBJ2-7; D might be TRBD1 (5 bases). CDR1 and CDR2 (germline): SGHKS, YYEKEE (reference sequence). This CDR3 has 15 amino acids. Trimming shortened V by 2 bases and J by 3 bases, and 15 bases separated the two germline ends. In DNA, the CDR3 is TGTGCCAGCAGCTTCGCCGTCCAGGGTCGCTACGAGCAGTACTTC. This codes for CASSFAVQGRYEQYF. Full variable domain (missing parts from reference TRBV5-5 and TRBJ2-7): DAGVTQSPTHLIKTRGQQVTLRCSPISGHKSVSWYQQVLGQGPQFIFQYYEKEERGRGNFPDRFSARQFPNYSSELNVNALLLGDSALYLCASSFAVQGRYEQYFGPGTRLTVT.

The gene calls are TRBV4-1 and TRBJ2-3; possible D gene TRBD2, 5 bases. CDR3 size: 15 residues. Germline CDR1 is MGHRA and CDR2 is YSYEKL. Between the trimmed V and J ends, which lost 4 bases and 2 bases, there was a span of 13 bases. The CDR3: CASSPRRENTDTQYF. The CDR3 DNA follows: TGCGCCAGCAGCCCTCGCCGGGAAAACACAGATACGCAGTATTTT.

Notes on this clone: Sequence at one end of the junction differs from germline and may be a read error. The V and J genes are TRBV7-7 and TRBJ2-1; perhaps D is TRBD1 or TRBD2 (5 bases each). The CDR3 is 14 residues long. Germline V gene sequence: CDR1 SSHAT, CDR2 FNYEAQ (reference sequence). CDR3 region: CASSLTGLHNEQFF. In DNA form, the CDR3 reads TGTGCTAGCAGCTTAACAGGACTTCACAATGAGCAGTTCTTC.

This chain connects TRBV6-1 to TRBJ2-5; no definite D call. Trimming cost V 6 bases and J 0 bases, with 8 bases left between them. This CDR3 contains 13 residues. Germline V gives CDR1 MNHNS, CDR2 SASEGT. DNA of the CDR3: TGTGCCAGCAGCCAAGGGCACCAAGAGACCCAGTACTTC. The encoded protein is CASSQGHQETQYF.

The CDR3 reads CSVPGQVADTQYF. The CDR3 DNA is TGCAGCGTGCCGGGACAGGTTGCAGATACGCAGTATTTT. The chain couples TRBV29-1 to TRBJ2-3; 8 bases map to TRBD1. The V segment lost 6 bases and the J segment 4 bases; nucleotides outside the gene matches: 6. The CDR3 consists of 13 residues. Germline lookup yields CDR1 SQVTM and CDR2 ANQGSEA.

CDR3 DNA: TGTGCCAGTACAGTGCATAGCGGGAGTCGGGAGACCCAGTACTTC. Encoded protein: CASTVHSGSRETQYF. The V and J genes are TRBV19 and TRBJ2-5; 9 nucleotides line up with TRBD2. The CDR3 covers 15 residues. CDR1 is LNHDA, CDR2 SQIVND, per germline (reference sequence). Germline trimming cut 7 bases from V and 5 bases from J; bases unmatched to any gene: 11.

V gene TRBV18 combines with J gene TRBJ2-1; TRBD1 matches at 9 bases. Trimming at V came to 2 bases and at J to 3 bases, leaving 14 bases not matched to a gene. The germline V gene encodes CDR1 KGHSH and CDR2 LQKENI. The CDR3 loop spans 19 amino acids. CDR3 in amino acids: CASSPNRSPGQGLYNEQFF. The CDR3 nucleotides are TGTGCCAGCTCACCAAACAGATCCCCGGGACAGGGCCTCTACAATGAGCAGTTCTTC.

The CDR3 sequence is CASSLAMDQETQYF. As DNA, the CDR3 is TGTGCCAGCAGCTTAGCGATGGATCAAGAGACCCAGTACTTC. The J gene is TRBJ2-5, the V gene TRBV7-9; D is uncertain. V lost 0 bases and J lost 2, with 7 bases in between. Germline CDR1 SEHNR, CDR2 FQNEAQ (reference sequence). This CDR3 has 14 residues.

By frequency in the sample, this clone is medium-sized (0.01 to 0.1%). The chain has TRBV19 and TRBJ1-5; 10 bases line up with TRBD1. Germline CDR1 and CDR2: LNHDA and SQIVND (reference sequence). This CDR3 has 17 amino acids. After removal of 10 bases from V and 2 bases from J, the junction contained 14 bases not matched to a gene. CDR3 residues: CATSPDRGFRGNQPQHF. The CDR3 region has the DNA TGTGCCACAAGCCCGGACAGGGGGTTTCGGGGCAATCAGCCCCAGCATTTT.